This T cell receptor beta chain came from a study of T-cell reconstitution after alpha-beta-depleted transplantation in children. Study-wide findings and caveats: Diversity of TCRbeta at day 60 was high in some patients, arising from surviving recipient T cells and thymic progenitors.

Between the trimmed V and J ends, which lost 3 bases and 4 bases, there was a span of 10 bases. Looked up from germline, CDR1 is SGHNT and CDR2 is YYREEE (reference sequence). This CDR3 contains 13 residues. Notes on this clonotype: Antigen unknown.

Unique molecular identifiers were used in preparing the TCRbeta library. Each CDR3 protein is one row after TCRdb ran MiXCR on the PCR reads. In the table there are about 400,000 distinct CDR3 sequences, roughly 16% of which are singletons. The chain has TRBV5-4 and TRBJ2-5; D may be TRBD1 or TRBD2 (5 bases each). The source is a boy younger than two who had a stem cell transplant for Wiskott-Aldrich syndrome, so the T cells may come from the graft donor. The source material was PBMCs, mostly from graft donor cells, sampled 360 days after TCRalphabeta/CD19-depleted stem cell transplant. The CDR3 DNA reads TGTGCCAGCAGCTGGGACCCCGGAGAGACCCAGTACTTC. Translation: CASSWDPGETQYF.